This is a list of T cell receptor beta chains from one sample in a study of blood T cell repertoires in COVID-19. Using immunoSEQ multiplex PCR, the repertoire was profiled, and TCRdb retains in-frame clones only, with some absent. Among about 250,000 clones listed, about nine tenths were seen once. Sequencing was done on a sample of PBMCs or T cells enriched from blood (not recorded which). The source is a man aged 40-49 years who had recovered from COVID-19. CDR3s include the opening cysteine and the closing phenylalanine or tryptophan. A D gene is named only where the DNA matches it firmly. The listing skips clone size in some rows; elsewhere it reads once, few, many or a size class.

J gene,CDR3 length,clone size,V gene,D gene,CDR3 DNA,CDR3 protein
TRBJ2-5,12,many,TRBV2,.,TGTGCCAGCTCGAGAGGCTATGAGACCCAGTACTTC,CASSRGYETQYF
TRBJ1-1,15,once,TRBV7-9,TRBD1,TGTGCCAGCAGCTTAAGTAACAGGGGCAACACTGAAGCTTTCTTT,CASSLSNRGNTEAFF
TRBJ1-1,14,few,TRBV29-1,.,TGCAGCGTTGTTACAGGGATGGGGATTGGTGAAGCTTTCTTT,CSVVTGMGIGEAFF
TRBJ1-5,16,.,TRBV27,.,TGTGCCACCCGCTCCTGGGGGGGCCGCGGTAATCAGCCCCAGCATTTT,CATRSWGGRGNQPQHF
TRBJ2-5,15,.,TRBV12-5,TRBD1,TGTGCTAGTGTCCTTGGACAGGGCTACCAAGAGACCCAGTACTTC,CASVLGQGYQETQYF
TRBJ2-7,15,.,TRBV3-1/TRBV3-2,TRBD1,TGTGCCAGCAGCCAAGAGGGACAGGGGCTCCACGAGCAGTACTTC,CASSQEGQGLHEQYF
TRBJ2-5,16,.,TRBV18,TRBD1,TGTGCCAGCTCACCTCTCAGGGACAGGGGGAAAGAGACCCAGTACTTC,CASSPLRDRGKETQYF
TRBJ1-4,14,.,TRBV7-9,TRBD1,TGTGCCAGCAGCTCAGGACAGGGAGGTGAAAAACTGTTTTTT,CASSSGQGGEKLFF
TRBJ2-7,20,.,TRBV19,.,TGTGCCAGGTGGAGGGTCCCCGACAGTTATCCCACAGGTATGTCCCACGAGCAGTACTTC,CARWRVPDSYPTGMSHEQYF
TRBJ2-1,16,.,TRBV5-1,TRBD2,TGCGCCAGCAGCTTTGTCAGCGGGGACGGGCACAATGAGCAGTTCTTC,CASSFVSGDGHNEQFF
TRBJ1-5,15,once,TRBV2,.,TGTGCCAGCAGTGAACTGAGGGGGTCCGAGGCGCCCCAGCATTTT,CASSELRGSEAPQHF
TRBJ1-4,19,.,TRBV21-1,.,TGTGCCAGCAGCAAAAATCGGGGAATGCCAGATGCAACTAATGAAAAACTGTTTTTT,CASSKNRGMPDATNEKLFF
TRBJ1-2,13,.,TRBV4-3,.,TGCGCCAGCAGCCAAGGACAGAACTATGGCTACACCTTC,CASSQGQNYGYTF
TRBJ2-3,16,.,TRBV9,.,TGTGCCAGCAGCGTCACTGTTAGTGTGGCGGTAAATACGCAGTATTTT,CASSVTVSVAVNTQYF
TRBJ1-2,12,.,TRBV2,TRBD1,TGTGCCAGCAGTGGGACAGGGCGTGGCTACACCTTC,CASSGTGRGYTF
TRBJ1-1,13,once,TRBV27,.,TGTGCCAGCAGTCTAGGGGTGTTCACTGAAGCTTTCTTT,CASSLGVFTEAFF
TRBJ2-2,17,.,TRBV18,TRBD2,TGTGCCAGCTCACCATCCGGACTAGCGGGAAACACCGGGGAGCTGTTTTTT,CASSPSGLAGNTGELFF
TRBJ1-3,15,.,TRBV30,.,TGTGCCTGCATAGGCCCCGGGAGCTCTGGAAACACCATATATTTT,CACIGPGSSGNTIYF
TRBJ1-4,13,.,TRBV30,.,TGTGCCTGGACCCCAGCGGGGGGTGAAAAACTGTTTTTT,CAWTPAGGEKLFF
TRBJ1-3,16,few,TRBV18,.,TGTGCCAGCTCACGACAGGTCCCTAACTCTGGAAACACCATATATTTT,CASSRQVPNSGNTIYF
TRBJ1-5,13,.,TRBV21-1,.,TGTGCCAGCAGCAATGACAGGGTTCAGCCCCAGCATTTT,CASSNDRVQPQHF
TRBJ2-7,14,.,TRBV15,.,TGTGCCACCAGCAGGACTAACCCACCATACGAGCAGTACTTC,CATSRTNPPYEQYF
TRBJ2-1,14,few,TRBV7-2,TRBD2,TGTGCCAGCAGCTTAAACGGGGGGTCCAATGAGCAGTTCTTC,CASSLNGGSNEQFF
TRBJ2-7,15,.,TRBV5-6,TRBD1,TGTGCCAGCAGGCTGAGGGGGACAGGGCTATACGAGCAGTACTTC,CASRLRGTGLYEQYF
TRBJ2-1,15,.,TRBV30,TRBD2,TGTGCCTGGAGCGAAACTAGCGGGAGGGCCGGAGAGCAGTTCTTC,CAWSETSGRAGEQFF
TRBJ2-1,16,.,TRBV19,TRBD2,TGTGCCAGTAGTTGGGGTACTAGCGGGGGGGCGGATGAGCAGTTCTTC,CASSWGTSGGADEQFF
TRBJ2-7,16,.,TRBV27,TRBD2,TGTGCCAGCAGTTTAGCCCCTCTAGCGGGGGGCTACGAGCAGTACTTC,CASSLAPLAGGYEQYF
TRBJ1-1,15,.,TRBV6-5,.,TGTGCCAGCACCGAAGGTGGAGGGGCAGGGACTGAAGCTTTCTTT,CASTEGGGAGTEAFF
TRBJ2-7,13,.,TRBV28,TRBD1,TGTGCCAGCGTACAGGGGACGACCTACGAGCAGTACTTC,CASVQGTTYEQYF
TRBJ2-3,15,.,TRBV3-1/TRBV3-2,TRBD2,TGTGCCAGCAGTCAAGCGGGGGGTTCGGTAGATACGCAGTATTTT,CASSQAGGSVDTQYF
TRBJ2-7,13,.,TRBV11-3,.,TGTGCAGAAAGAGGGCCTCACTACTACGAGCAGTACTTC,CAERGPHYYEQYF
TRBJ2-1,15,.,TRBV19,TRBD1,TGTGCCAGTAGATCCGGGACAGGGGTTAACAATGAGCAGTTCTTC,CASRSGTGVNNEQFF
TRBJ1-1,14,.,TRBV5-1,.,TGCGCCAGCAGCCCGGGACAAGCGAACACTGAAGCTTTCTTT,CASSPGQANTEAFF
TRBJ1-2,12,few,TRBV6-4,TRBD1,TGTGCCAGCGGGACAGGGGCACGGGGCTACACCTTC,CASGTGARGYTF
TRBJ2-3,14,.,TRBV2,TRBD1,TGTGCCAGCAGTGTGGACAGGGGCACAGATACGCAGTATTTT,CASSVDRGTDTQYF
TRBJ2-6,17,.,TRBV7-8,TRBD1,TGTGCCAGCAGTCCCGGGACAGGCTTTACTGGGGCCAACGTCCTGACTTTC,CASSPGTGFTGANVLTF
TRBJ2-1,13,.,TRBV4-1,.,TGCGCCAGCAGAGAGGGCTCACTCGATGAGCAGTTCTTC,CASREGSLDEQFF